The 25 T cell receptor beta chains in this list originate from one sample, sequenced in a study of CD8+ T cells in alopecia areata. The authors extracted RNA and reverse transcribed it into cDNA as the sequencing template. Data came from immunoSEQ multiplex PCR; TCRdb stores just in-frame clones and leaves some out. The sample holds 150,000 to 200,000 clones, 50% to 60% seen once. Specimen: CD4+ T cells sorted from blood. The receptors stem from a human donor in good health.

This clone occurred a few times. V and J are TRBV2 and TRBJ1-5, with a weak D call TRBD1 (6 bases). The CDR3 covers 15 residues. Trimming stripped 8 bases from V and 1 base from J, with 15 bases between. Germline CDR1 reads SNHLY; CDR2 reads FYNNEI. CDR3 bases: TGTGCCAGCGCCGGTCCGGGGGCAAGCAATCAGCCCCAGCATTTT. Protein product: CASAGPGASNQPQHF.

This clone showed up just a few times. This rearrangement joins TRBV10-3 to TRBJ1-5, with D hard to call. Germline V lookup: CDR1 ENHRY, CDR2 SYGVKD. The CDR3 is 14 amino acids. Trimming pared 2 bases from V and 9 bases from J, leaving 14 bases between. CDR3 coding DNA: TGTGCCATCAGTGAGGACGAGTACACGTGGCCCCAGCATTTT. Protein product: CAISEDEYTWPQHF.

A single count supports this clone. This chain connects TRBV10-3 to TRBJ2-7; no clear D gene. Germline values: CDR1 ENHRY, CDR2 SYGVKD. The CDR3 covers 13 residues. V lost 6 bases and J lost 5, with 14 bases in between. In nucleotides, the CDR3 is TGTGCCATCAGCACGGGCCTAAAGGACGAGCAGTACTTC. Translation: CAISTGLKDEQYF.

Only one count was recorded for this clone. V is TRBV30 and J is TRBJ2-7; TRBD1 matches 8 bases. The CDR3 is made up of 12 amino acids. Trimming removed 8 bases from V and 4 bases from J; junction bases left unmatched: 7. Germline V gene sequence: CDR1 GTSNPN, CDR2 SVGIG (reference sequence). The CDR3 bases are TGTGCCGGAGACAGGGGTGGGTACGAGCAGTACTTC. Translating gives CAGDRGGYEQYF.

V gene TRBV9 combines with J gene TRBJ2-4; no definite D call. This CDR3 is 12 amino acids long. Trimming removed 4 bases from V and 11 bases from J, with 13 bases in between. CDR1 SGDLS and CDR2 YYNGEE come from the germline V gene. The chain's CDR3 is CASSTRGGVQYF. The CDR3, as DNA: TGTGCCAGCAGCACACGAGGTGGCGTTCAGTACTTC.

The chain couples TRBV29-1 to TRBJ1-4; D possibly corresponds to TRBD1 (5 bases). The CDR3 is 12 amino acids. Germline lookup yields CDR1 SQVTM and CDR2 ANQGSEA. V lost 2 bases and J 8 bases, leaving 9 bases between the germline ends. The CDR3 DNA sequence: TGCAGCGTTGAACAGGGAGGGGAAAAACTGTTTTTT. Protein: CSVEQGGEKLFF. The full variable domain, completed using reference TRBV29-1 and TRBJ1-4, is SAVISQKPSRDICQRGTSLTIQCQVDSQVTMMFWYRQQPGQSLTLIATANQGSEATYESGFVIDKFPISRPNLTFSTLTVSNMSPEDSSIYLCSVEQGGEKLFFGSGTQLSVL.

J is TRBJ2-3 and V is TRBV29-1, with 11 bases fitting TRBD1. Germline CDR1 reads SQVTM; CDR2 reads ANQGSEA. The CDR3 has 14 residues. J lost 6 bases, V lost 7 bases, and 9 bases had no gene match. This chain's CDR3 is CSARTGGAGDTQYF. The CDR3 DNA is TGCAGCGCTCGGACAGGGGGCGCGGGGGATACGCAGTATTTT.

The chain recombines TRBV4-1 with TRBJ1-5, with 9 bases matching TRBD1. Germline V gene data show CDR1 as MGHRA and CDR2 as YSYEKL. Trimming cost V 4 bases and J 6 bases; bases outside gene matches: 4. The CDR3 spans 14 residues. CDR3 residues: CASSLGTGFQPQHF. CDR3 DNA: TGCGCCAGCAGCCTCGGGACAGGGTTTCAGCCCCAGCATTTT.

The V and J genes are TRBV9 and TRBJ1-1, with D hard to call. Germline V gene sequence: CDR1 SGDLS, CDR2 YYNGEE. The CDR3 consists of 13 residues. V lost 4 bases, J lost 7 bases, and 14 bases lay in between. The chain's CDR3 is CASSITTGSEAFF. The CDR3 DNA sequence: TGTGCCAGCAGCATAACGACGGGGAGTGAAGCTTTCTTT. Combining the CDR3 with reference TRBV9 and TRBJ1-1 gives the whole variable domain DSGVTQTPKHLITATGQRVTLRCSPRSGDLSVYWYQQSLDQGLQFLIQYYNGEERAKGNILERFSAQQFPDLHSELNLSSLELGDSALYFCASSITTGSEAFFGQGTRLTVV.

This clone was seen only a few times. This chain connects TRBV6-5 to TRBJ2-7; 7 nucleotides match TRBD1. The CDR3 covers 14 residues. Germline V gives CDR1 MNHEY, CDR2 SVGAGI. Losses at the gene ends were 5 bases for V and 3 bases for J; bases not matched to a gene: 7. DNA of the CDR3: TGTGCCAGCAGTACGACAGGGCCCTTCTACGAGCAGTACTTC. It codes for CASSTTGPFYEQYF.

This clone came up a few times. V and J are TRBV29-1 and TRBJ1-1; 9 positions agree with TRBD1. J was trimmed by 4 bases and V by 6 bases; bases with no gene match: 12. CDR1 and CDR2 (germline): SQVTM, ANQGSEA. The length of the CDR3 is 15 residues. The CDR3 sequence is CSVGPGTGWGTEAFF. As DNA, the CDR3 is TGCAGCGTGGGTCCCGGGACAGGGTGGGGCACTGAAGCTTTCTTT. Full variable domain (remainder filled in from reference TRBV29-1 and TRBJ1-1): SAVISQKPSRDICQRGTSLTIQCQVDSQVTMMFWYRQQPGQSLTLIATANQGSEATYESGFVIDKFPISRPNLTFSTLTVSNMSPEDSSIYLCSVGPGTGWGTEAFFGQGTRLTVV.

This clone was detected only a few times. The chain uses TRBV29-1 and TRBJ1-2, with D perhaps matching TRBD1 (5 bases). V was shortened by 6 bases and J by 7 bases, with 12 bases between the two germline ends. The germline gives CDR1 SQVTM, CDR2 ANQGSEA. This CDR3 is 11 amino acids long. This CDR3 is CSVRGERGYTF. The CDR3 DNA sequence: TGCAGCGTGCGGGGGGAGCGTGGCTACACCTTC.

The CDR3 DNA sequence: TGCAGCGCCCCAGGGGCCGTCGGCTACACCTTC. It yields the protein CSAPGAVGYTF. The rearrangement uses TRBV29-1 and TRBJ1-2, with D tentatively TRBD1 (6 bases). Deletions cut 7 bases from V and 8 bases from J, with 14 bases between. Germline-derived CDR1 and CDR2 are SQVTM and ANQGSEA. This CDR3 region has 11 residues.

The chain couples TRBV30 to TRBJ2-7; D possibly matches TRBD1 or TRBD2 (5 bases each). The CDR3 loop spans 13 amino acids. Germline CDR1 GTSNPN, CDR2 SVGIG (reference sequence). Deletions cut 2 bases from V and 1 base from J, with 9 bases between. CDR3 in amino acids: CAWSPGPSYEQYF. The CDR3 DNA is TGTGCCTGGAGTCCGGGACCGTCCTACGAGCAGTACTTC.

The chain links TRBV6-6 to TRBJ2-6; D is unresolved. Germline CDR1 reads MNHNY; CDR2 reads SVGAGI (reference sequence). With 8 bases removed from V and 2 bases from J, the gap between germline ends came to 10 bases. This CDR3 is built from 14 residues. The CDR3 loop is CASAPPTGANVLTF. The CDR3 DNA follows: TGTGCCAGCGCCCCTCCTACTGGGGCCAACGTCCTGACTTTC.

This chain's CDR3 is CATSISSMQETQYF. The CDR3 DNA sequence: TGTGCCACCAGCATTAGCAGTATGCAGGAGACCCAGTACTTC. The chain employs TRBV15 and TRBJ2-5; D ambiguous. Germline assignment: CDR1 LNHNV and CDR2 YYDKDF (reference sequence). Trimming stripped 4 bases from V and 5 bases from J, with 14 bases between. CDR3 size: 14 residues.

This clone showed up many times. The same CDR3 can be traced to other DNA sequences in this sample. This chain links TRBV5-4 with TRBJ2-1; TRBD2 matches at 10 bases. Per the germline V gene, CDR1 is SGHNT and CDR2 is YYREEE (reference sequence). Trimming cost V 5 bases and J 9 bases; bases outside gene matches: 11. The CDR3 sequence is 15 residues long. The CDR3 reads CASRSQREGRGEQFF. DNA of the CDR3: TGTGCCAGCAGGTCTCAGCGGGAGGGCCGTGGTGAGCAGTTCTTC. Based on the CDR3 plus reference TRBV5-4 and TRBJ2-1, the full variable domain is ETGVTQSPTHLIKTRGQQVTLRCSSQSGHNTVSWYQQALGQGPQFIFQYYREEENGRGNFPPRFSGLQFPNYSSELNVNALELDDSALYLCASRSQREGRGEQFFGPGTRLTVL.

CDR3 sequence (DNA): TGCAGCGTGAGGGTCGGGACCGGAGCCACAGATACGCAGTATTTT. This encodes CSVRVGTGATDTQYF. V and J are TRBV29-1 and TRBJ2-3; the D call may be TRBD1 or TRBD2 (5 bases each). The CDR3 consists of 15 residues. V was trimmed by 6 bases and J by 2 bases, leaving 18 bases between them. Per the germline V gene, CDR1 is SQVTM and CDR2 is ANQGSEA.

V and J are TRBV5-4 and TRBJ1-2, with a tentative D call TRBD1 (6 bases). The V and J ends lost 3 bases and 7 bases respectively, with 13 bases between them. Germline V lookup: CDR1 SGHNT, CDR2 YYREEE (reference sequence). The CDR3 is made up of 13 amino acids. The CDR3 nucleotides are TGTGCCAGCAGCTCGACGGGGGCTGGTGGCTACACCTTC. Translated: CASSSTGAGGYTF.

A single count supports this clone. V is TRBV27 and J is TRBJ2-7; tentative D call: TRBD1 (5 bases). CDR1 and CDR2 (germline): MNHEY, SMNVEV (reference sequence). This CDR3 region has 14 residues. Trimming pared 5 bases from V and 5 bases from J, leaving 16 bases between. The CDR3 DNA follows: TGTGCCAGCAGTAACCAGGGTCGCGGCCACGAGCAGTACTTC. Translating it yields CASSNQGRGHEQYF.

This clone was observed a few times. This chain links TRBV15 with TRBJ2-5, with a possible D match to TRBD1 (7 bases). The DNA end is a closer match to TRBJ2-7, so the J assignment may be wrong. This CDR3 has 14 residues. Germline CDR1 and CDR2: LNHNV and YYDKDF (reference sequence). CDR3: CATTGAGGSYEQYF. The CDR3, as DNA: TGTGCCACCACGGGGGCAGGGGGGTCCTACGAGCAGTACTTC.

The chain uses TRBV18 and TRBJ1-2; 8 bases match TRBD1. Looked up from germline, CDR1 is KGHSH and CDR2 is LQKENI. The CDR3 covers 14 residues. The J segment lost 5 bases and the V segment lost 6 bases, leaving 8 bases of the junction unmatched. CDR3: CASSKDRDVYGYTF. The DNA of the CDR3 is TGTGCCAGCTCGAAGGACAGGGACGTTTATGGCTACACCTTC.

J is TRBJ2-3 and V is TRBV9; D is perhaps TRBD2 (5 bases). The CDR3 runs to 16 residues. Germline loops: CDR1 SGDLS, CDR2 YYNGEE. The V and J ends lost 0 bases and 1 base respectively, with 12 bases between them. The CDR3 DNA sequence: TGTGCCAGCAGCGTAGGTGAGGGCCTTGGCACAGATACGCAGTATTTT. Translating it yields CASSVGEGLGTDTQYF.

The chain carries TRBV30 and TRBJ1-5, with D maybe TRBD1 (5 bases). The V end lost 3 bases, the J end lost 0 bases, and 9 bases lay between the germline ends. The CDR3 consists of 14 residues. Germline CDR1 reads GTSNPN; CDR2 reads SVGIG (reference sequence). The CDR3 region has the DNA TGTGCCTGGAGCCAAGACAGTAGCAATCAGCCCCAGCATTTT. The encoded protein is CAWSQDSSNQPQHF.

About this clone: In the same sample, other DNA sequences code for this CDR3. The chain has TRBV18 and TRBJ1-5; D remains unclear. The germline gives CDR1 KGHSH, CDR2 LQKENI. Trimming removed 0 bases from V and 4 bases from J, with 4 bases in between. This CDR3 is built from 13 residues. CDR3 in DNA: TGTGCCAGCTCACCACCCGGTAATCAGCCCCAGCATTTT. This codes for CASSPPGNQPQHF.